This TCR beta chain came from a study of post-analysis software for immune sequencing data. Points from the study as a whole: Controls showed significantly higher normalized Chao1 diversity than did multiple sclerosis patients. TRBV segments more frequent in patients than in controls numbered five and included TRBV5-6, TRBV5-1 and TRBV20-1.

As to this clonotype: Its target is unknown.

The authors incorporated unique molecular identifiers into the TCR beta cDNA libraries. TCRdb reprocessed the PCR reads with MiXCR, giving one entry per CDR3 protein. Altogether 350,000 to 450,000 distinct CDR3 sequences are present, 39% being singletons, with the ten largest covering around 8%. Germline V gene lookup returns CDR1 DFQATT and CDR2 SNEGSKA (reference sequence). The CDR3 extends over 15 amino acids. After removal of 5 bases from V and 5 bases from J, the junction contained 11 bases not matched to a gene. The sequencing input was blood. This receptor was obtained from a girl aged 2-10 years with multiple sclerosis. The genes are TRBV20-1 and TRBJ2-5; the match to TRBD1 covers 10 bases. The CDR3 is CSAAEAGTGVETQYF. The CDR3 DNA reads as TGCAGTGCTGCCGAGGCCGGGACAGGGGTGGAGACCCAGTACTTC.